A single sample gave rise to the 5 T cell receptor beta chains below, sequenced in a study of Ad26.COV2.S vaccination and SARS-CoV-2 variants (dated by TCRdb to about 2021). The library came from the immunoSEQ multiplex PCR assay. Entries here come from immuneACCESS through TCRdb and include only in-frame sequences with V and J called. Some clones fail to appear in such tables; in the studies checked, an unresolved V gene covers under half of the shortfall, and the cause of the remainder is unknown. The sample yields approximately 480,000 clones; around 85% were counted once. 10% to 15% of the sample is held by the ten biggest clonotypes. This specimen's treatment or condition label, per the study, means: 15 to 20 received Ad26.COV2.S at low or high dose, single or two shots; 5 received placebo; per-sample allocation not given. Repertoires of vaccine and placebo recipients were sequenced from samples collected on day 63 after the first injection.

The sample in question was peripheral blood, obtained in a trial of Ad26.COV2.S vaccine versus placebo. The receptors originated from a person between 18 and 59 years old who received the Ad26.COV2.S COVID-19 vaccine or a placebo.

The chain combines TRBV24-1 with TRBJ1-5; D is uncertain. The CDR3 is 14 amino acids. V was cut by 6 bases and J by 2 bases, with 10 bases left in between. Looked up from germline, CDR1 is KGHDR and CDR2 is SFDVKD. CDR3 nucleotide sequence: TGTGCCACCAGTCCTACTAAGGGCAATCAGCCCCAGCATTTT. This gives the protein CATSPTKGNQPQHF.

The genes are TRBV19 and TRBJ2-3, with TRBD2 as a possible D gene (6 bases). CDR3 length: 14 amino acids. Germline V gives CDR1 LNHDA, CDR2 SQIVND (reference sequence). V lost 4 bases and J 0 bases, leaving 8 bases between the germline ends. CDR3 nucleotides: TGTGCCAGTAGTAAGGAGGGGAGCACAGATACGCAGTATTTT. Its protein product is CASSKEGSTDTQYF.

In nucleotides, the CDR3 is TGCGCCAGCAGCTTGGGGACAGGGGTCACCGGGGAGCTGTTTTTT. It codes for CASSLGTGVTGELFF. The rearrangement uses TRBV5-1 and TRBJ2-2; 9 bases line up with TRBD1. The germline V gene has CDR1 SGHRS and CDR2 YFSETQ. Trimming removed 0 bases from V and 4 bases from J; junction bases left unmatched: 1. The CDR3 is 15 residues long.

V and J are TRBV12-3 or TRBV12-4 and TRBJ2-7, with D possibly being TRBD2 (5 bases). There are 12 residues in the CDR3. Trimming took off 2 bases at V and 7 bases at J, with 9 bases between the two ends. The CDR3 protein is CASSLSPGEQYF. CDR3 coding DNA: TGTGCCAGCAGTTTATCACCGGGAGAGCAGTACTTC.

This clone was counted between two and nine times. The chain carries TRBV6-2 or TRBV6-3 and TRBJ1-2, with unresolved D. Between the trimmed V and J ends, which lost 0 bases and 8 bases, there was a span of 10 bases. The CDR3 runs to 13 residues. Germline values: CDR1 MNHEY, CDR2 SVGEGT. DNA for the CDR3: TGTGCCAGCAGTTACTCGAGTACGGGCGGCTACACCTTC. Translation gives CASSYSSTGGYTF.